These 31 T cell receptor beta chains originate from one sample sequenced in a study of monozygotic twins with inflammatory bowel disease. TCRdb reprocessed the 5' RACE reads and stores each CDR3 protein as one record, lacking DNA. The data show around 400,000 distinct CDR3 sequences, and the top ten clones hold around 2.5%. The sample taken for sequencing was blood. Receptor source: a human donor with ulcerative colitis or Crohn's disease, or a healthy co-twin of an affected twin (not recorded which).

CDR3 loop: CSASRDRLNTEAFF. The J gene is TRBJ1-1, the V gene TRBV20-1; with no DNA, the TCRdb D assignment of TRBD1 cannot be verified. CDR1 is DFQATT and CDR2 is SNEGSKA in the germline V gene (reference sequence). CDR3 length: 14 amino acids.

This chain connects TRBV28 to TRBJ1-5. The CDR3 extends over 11 amino acids. In germline, CDR1 is MDHEN, CDR2 SYDVKM. This CDR3 is CASSSTRPQHF.

The V call is TRBV5-6, the J call TRBJ1-2. The CDR3 consists of 15 residues. From germline, CDR1 is SGHDT and CDR2 YYEEEE. CDR3 sequence: CASSDGTVSNYGYTF. Full variable domain (missing parts from reference TRBV5-6 and TRBJ1-2): DAGVTQSPTHLIKTRGQQVTLRCSPKSGHDTVSWYQQALGQGPQFIFQYYEEEERQRGNFPDRFSGHQFPNYSSELNVNALLLGDSALYLCASSDGTVSNYGYTFGSGTRLTVV.

The chain employs TRBV7-3 and TRBJ2-3; there is no DNA to check the TCRdb D call of TRBD2. Germline CDR1 is SGHTA and CDR2 is FQGTGA. CDR3 length: 15 residues. CDR3 sequence reads: CASSLRLAGADTQYF.

The chain carries TRBV11-2 and TRBJ1-2; as DNA is missing, the TRBD1 call by TCRdb cannot be tested. The CDR3 consists of 15 residues. CDR1 SGHAT and CDR2 FQNNGV come from the germline V gene. The CDR3 is CASSRLRGRSYGYTF.

The chain carries TRBV18 and TRBJ1-4. Germline CDR1 reads KGHSH; CDR2 reads LQKENI. The CDR3 has 14 residues. The CDR3 here is CASSPQRHNEKLFF.

The CDR3 reads CSVRRAEFEAFF. The rearrangement uses TRBV29-1 and TRBJ1-1; TCRdb reports TRBD1, a call that lacks DNA to check it against. CDR3 length: 12 amino acids. Germline V gene lookup returns CDR1 SQVTM and CDR2 ANQGSEA.

This chain connects TRBV7-2 to TRBJ2-1; TCRdb's D call, TRBD2, is unchecked because there is no DNA. Germline V gene sequence: CDR1 SGHTA, CDR2 FQGNSA. The CDR3 has 14 amino acids. The CDR3 loop reads CASSLGQAGVSQFF.

V and J are TRBV20-1 and TRBJ2-7; TCRdb gives TRBD1 as the D gene, but with no DNA this cannot be confirmed. Germline values: CDR1 DFQATT, CDR2 SNEGSKA (reference sequence). The length of the CDR3 is 14 residues. This CDR3 is CSARDDRTGNEQYF.

CDR3 loop: CASAGGVGVSCNEQFF. The genes are TRBV10-2 and TRBJ2-1; TCRdb proposes TRBD2, but this gene call is untestable without DNA. The CDR3 extends over 16 amino acids. Germline CDR1 WSHSY, CDR2 SAAADI.

The chain joins TRBV4-3 to TRBJ2-1. This CDR3 comprises 13 residues. The V gene's germline CDR1 is LGHNA and CDR2 YSLEER. This CDR3 is CASSQARKGEQFF.

The rearrangement links TRBV7-2 to TRBJ1-1; TCRdb's D gene call, TRBD1, goes unchecked for lack of DNA. This CDR3 has 16 amino acids. CDR1 is SGHTA, CDR2 FQGNSA, per germline. The CDR3 is CASSFMIDRRYTEAFF. The whole variable domain, filled in from reference TRBV7-2 and TRBJ1-1, reads GAGVSQSPSNKVTEKGKDVELRCDPISGHTALYWYRQSLGQGLEFLIYFQGNSAPDKSGLPSDRFSAERTGGSVSTLTIQRTQQEDSAVYLCASSFMIDRRYTEAFFGQGTRLTVV.

V gene TRBV12-3 or TRBV12-4 combines with J gene TRBJ2-7; TCRdb reports TRBD2, a call that lacks DNA to check it against. The CDR3 totals 15 residues. The CDR3 sequence is CASSLKSGGYYEQYF.

The CDR3: CASSLASGQSSYNEQFF. The chain has TRBV7-9 and TRBJ2-1; as DNA is missing, the TRBD2 call by TCRdb cannot be tested. The CDR3 has 17 residues. The V gene's germline CDR1 is SEHNR and CDR2 FQNEAQ (reference sequence).

The gene calls are TRBV12-3 or TRBV12-4 and TRBJ1-1; there is no DNA to check the TCRdb D call of TRBD1. There are 12 residues in the CDR3. CDR3 region: CASSLGGIKAFF.

This sequence joins TRBV5-1 and TRBJ2-6; TCRdb gives TRBD1 as the D gene, but with no DNA this cannot be confirmed. CDR1 is SGHRS, CDR2 YFSETQ, per germline. There are 18 residues in the CDR3. The CDR3 loop is CASSLVGRSRSGANVLTF.

V and J are TRBV6-1 and TRBJ1-2; TCRdb proposes TRBD1, but this gene call is untestable without DNA. The V gene's germline CDR1 is MNHNS and CDR2 SASEGT. CDR3 length: 14 residues. The CDR3 loop reads CASTPIGRRAGYTF.

This CDR3 is CSARDGTYTGELFF. The chain recombines TRBV20-1 with TRBJ2-2; the D gene TCRdb calls, TRBD1, cannot be checked with no DNA. Germline V CDR1 and CDR2: DFQATT, SNEGSKA (reference sequence). This CDR3 is built from 14 residues.

The chain has TRBV5-1 and TRBJ2-1; no DNA is available, so the TRBD2 call from TCRdb remains unchecked. The germline gives CDR1 SGHRS, CDR2 YFSETQ. The CDR3 is 16 amino acids. The CDR3 here is CASSILAGGAYNEQFF.

CDR3 sequence reads: CSASWGNKETQYF. The chain recombines TRBV20-1 with TRBJ2-5. There are 13 residues in the CDR3. The germline CDR1 and CDR2 sequences are DFQATT and SNEGSKA (reference sequence).

J is TRBJ2-7 and V is TRBV4-1; the TCRdb call, TRBD1, lacks DNA for checking. The CDR3 covers 14 residues. CDR1 and CDR2 from the germline V gene are MGHRA and YSYEKL. The CDR3 sequence is CASSQKGQGGEQYF.

This rearrangement joins TRBV30 to TRBJ1-1; TCRdb's D call, TRBD1, is unchecked because there is no DNA. The germline V gene has CDR1 GTSNPN and CDR2 SVGIG (reference sequence). The CDR3 consists of 15 residues. The CDR3 here is CAWTGSFYMNTEAFF.

The rearrangement joins TRBV20-1 to TRBJ1-5; TCRdb indicates TRBD1, and absent DNA this call remains unverified. Germline CDR1 DFQATT, CDR2 SNEGSKA (reference sequence). This CDR3 has 13 amino acids. This CDR3 is CSALQGVNQPQHF.

The J gene is TRBJ1-3, the V gene TRBV27; TCRdb returns TRBD1, unconfirmable since there is no DNA. The CDR3 totals 14 residues. Germline CDR1 and CDR2: MNHEY and SMNVEV (reference sequence). This chain's CDR3 is CASRETGYGNTIYF.

This sequence joins TRBV4-1 and TRBJ2-3; TCRdb proposes TRBD2, but this gene call is untestable without DNA. There are 16 residues in the CDR3. Germline-derived CDR1 and CDR2 are MGHRA and YSYEKL. CDR3 amino acids: CASSQEGAGLTDTQYF.

The rearrangement joins TRBV19 to TRBJ2-1; TCRdb reports TRBD1, a call that lacks DNA to check it against. CDR3 length: 17 residues. Looked up from germline, CDR1 is LNHDA and CDR2 is SQIVND (reference sequence). The CDR3 region is CASSTRGGWRSYNEQFF.

The chain couples TRBV7-3 to TRBJ2-2; the TRBD2 assignment by TCRdb is unverifiable without DNA. The CDR3 is made up of 13 amino acids. Germline CDR1 is SGHTA and CDR2 is FQGTGA. This chain's CDR3 is CASSSLVTGELFF.

This chain joins TRBV2 and TRBJ2-7; TCRdb proposes TRBD2, but this gene call is untestable without DNA. This CDR3 is 12 amino acids long. Germline loops: CDR1 SNHLY, CDR2 FYNNEI. This CDR3 reads CASSDLVYEQYF.

The chain carries TRBV10-3 and TRBJ1-2; absent DNA, TCRdb's TRBD1 call cannot be checked. The CDR3 has 11 residues. The germline V gene has CDR1 ENHRY and CDR2 SYGVKD. CDR3 in amino acids: CAINQGNGYTF.

The genes are TRBV10-1 and TRBJ2-5; TCRdb's D call of TRBD1 is untestable without DNA. The CDR3 has 14 residues. The germline gives CDR1 WNHNN, CDR2 SYGVQD (reference sequence). The CDR3 sequence is CASSPRRGGETQYF.

The CDR3 is CASTYRGGVVSGANVLTF. This chain joins TRBV5-5 and TRBJ2-6; with no DNA, the TCRdb D assignment of TRBD1 cannot be verified. The CDR3 has 18 residues. Germline V gene sequence: CDR1 SGHKS, CDR2 YYEKEE (reference sequence). Full variable domain (outside the CDR3, taken from reference TRBV5-5 and TRBJ2-6): DAGVTQSPTHLIKTRGQQVTLRCSPISGHKSVSWYQQVLGQGPQFIFQYYEKEERGRGNFPDRFSARQFPNYSSELNVNALLLGDSALYLCASTYRGGVVSGANVLTFGAGSRLTVL.